This T cell receptor beta chain is from a study of cytomegalovirus exposure and HLA in healthy donors. The CDR3 is made up of 12 amino acids. Deletions cut 4 bases from V and 3 bases from J, with 7 bases between. CDR1 MDHEN and CDR2 SYDVKM come from the germline V gene. Amplification used 60 Vbeta primers and 13 Jbeta primers. As processed by the authors: In a later analysis, around 87 million unique TCR beta chains included roughly 11 million shared by two or more donors. Using immunoSEQ multiplex PCR, the repertoire was profiled, and TCRdb retains in-frame clones only, with some absent. V, J and clone size were drawn from that table, and D and trimming were deduced from the DNA. This repertoire shows around 150,000 clones, 55% to 80% found once; its top ten account for under 7.5%.

The sequence was collected from a woman between 55 and 75 years old in good health and CMV-seropositive. This chain joins TRBV28 and TRBJ2-7; D is ambiguous. Material for sequencing was PBMCs. The DNA for the CDR3 is TGTGCCAGCAGTTCTAAATACTACGAGCAGTACTTC. Translated: CASSSKYYEQYF.